The clone carrying this T cell receptor beta chain was seen many times. Antigen: not known. This entry comes from a study of shared clonotypes between healthy human individuals. General study results and limits: The study drew on few donors, limiting represented genetic and exposure-history diversity.

All the donors were Caucasian adults who lived in Nashville, Tennessee. TCRdb's table, derived via immunoSEQ multiplex PCR, lists solely in-frame clones and lacks some. This table has some 630,000 clones, approximately 79% appearing once. Germline CDR1 and CDR2: GTSNPN and SVGIG (reference sequence). This CDR3 has 15 amino acids. The V and J ends lost 2 bases and 5 bases respectively, with 18 bases between them. The sequence derives from a young woman in good health. The source material was memory CD4+ T cells sorted from blood. Regarding subset: CD45RA-negative fraction. The rearrangement uses TRBV30 and TRBJ1-1; perhaps TRBD1 as D (6 bases). CDR3 sequence reads: CAWSQGSPPGTEAFF. Here the CDR3 DNA reads TGTGCCTGGAGTCAGGGGTCCCCCCCGGGGACTGAAGCTTTCTTT.